The present TCR beta chain was sequenced within a study of blood T cells in healthy people across ages. With a J-beta primer mix and a sample-barcoded 5' primer, a second PCR ran 7 to 11 cycles. From the 5' RACE reads, TCRdb called clonotypes with MiXCR, one entry per CDR3 protein. The table includes 780,000 or so distinct CDR3 sequences, roughly three fifths detected once. The CDR3 length is 15 residues. The V and J ends lost 7 bases and 2 bases, in that order; junction bases with no gene match: 8. CDR1 and CDR2 (germline): SGHTA, FQGTGA. The chain combines TRBV7-3 with TRBJ2-3; 8 bases match TRBD2. Sequencing used blood. The TCR originated in a man aged 35-49 years in good health. The CDR3 DNA is TGTGCCAGCAACGCGGGGGGTGGGGTCACAGATACGCAGTATTTT. It is translated as CASNAGGGVTDTQYF.